Listed below are T cell receptor beta chains from one sample, sequenced in a study of T cells in Graves' hyperthyroidism and ophthalmopathy. One entry per CDR3 protein, called by TCRdb with MiXCR from the multiplex PCR reads. The sample holds some 600,000 distinct CDR3 sequences, over 11% seen once. Material for sequencing was blood. The receptors were sampled from a woman in her twenties or thirties with Graves' hyperthyroidism that later progressed to Graves' ophthalmopathy. Both conserved end residues are part of each CDR3. A D gene is named only where the DNA matches it firmly. Clone sizes are given selectively: once, few, many, or a class where the clone is expanded.

>TRBJ1-4|TRBV10-3|.|many
TGTGCCATCAGTGTCGACGAGGGGGTTTCTAATGAAAAACTGTTTTTT
CAISVDEGVSNEKLFF
>TRBJ2-2|TRBV12-3/TRBV12-4|.|.
TGTGCCAGCAGTTCACCGAAAAAATTAAGCGGAACCGGGGAGCTGTTTTTT
CASSSPKKLSGTGELFF
>TRBJ1-1|TRBV6-2/TRBV6-3|.|many
TGTGCCAGCAGTTACACGGCAGGCCCCAACACTGAAGCTTTCTTT
CASSYTAGPNTEAFF
>TRBJ2-1|TRBV29-1|TRBD2|many
TGCAGCGTTGAGCCTAGCGGGAGGCCCTACAATGAGCAGTTCTTC
CSVEPSGRPYNEQFF
>TRBJ1-5|TRBV28|.|many
TGTGCCAGCAGTTTAACAGCCCGTTACCAGCATTTT
CASSLTARYQHF
>TRBJ2-2|TRBV4-2|TRBD2|.
TGTGCCAGCAGCAAGCTAGCGGGAGAGAACACCGGGGAGCTGTTTTTT
CASSKLAGENTGELFF
>TRBJ1-5|TRBV24-1|TRBD1|.
TGTGCCACCAGTGATAGGACAGGGGGTCAGCCCCAGCATTTT
CATSDRTGGQPQHF
>TRBJ1-2|TRBV7-9|TRBD1|many
TGTGCCAGCAGCTTAGGGGGAGCAGGGGGTGATGGCTACACCTTC
CASSLGGAGGDGYTF
>TRBJ2-1|TRBV27|TRBD2|many
TGTGCCAGCAGCTATAACACAGCGGGGGCCCAGCAGTTCTTC
CASSYNTAGAQQFF
>TRBJ2-6|TRBV28|.|.
TGTGCCAGCAGACCCGACGGGAGTGGGGCCAACGTCCTGACTTTC
CASRPDGSGANVLTF
>TRBJ2-3|TRBV20-1|TRBD2|.
TGCAGTGCTAGACCCTCGCGGTTACTAGCGGGACCCAAGGGGCCAGATACGCAGTATTTT
CSARPSRLLAGPKGPDTQYF
>TRBJ2-7|TRBV6-1|TRBD2|many
TGTGCCAGCAGACTGACTAGCGGGAGCGAGCAGTACTTC
CASRLTSGSEQYF
>TRBJ2-4|TRBV5-5|TRBD2|many
TGTGCCAGCAGCTCCGTACAGGGACTAGCGGAAAACATTCAGTACTTC
CASSSVQGLAENIQYF
>TRBJ1-1|TRBV7-2|.|many
TGTGCCAGCAGCCGGACGGCGCCCACTGAAGCTTTCTTT
CASSRTAPTEAFF
>TRBJ2-3|TRBV7-2|.|many
TGTGCCAGCAGCCCCGGCCCCAGCGGTATTGCGACAGATACGCAGTATTTT
CASSPGPSGIATDTQYF
>TRBJ1-1|TRBV6-1|.|many
TGTGCCAGCAGTGAACCAGGGAGTGGTGTAGCTTTCTTT
CASSEPGSGVAFF
>TRBJ2-7|TRBV27|TRBD1|many
TGTGCCAGCAGTTTAGGACAGGGTGTCTACGAGCAGTACTTC
CASSLGQGVYEQYF
>TRBJ1-1|TRBV10-3|.|many
TGTGCCATCAGTTCGGGACTCTTGAACACTGAAGCTTTCTTT
CAISSGLLNTEAFF
>TRBJ2-7|TRBV7-2|TRBD2|.
TGTGCCGGCAGCTTGGGCCCAGCGGGAGGGGGCGAGCAGTACTTC
CAGSLGPAGGGEQYF
>TRBJ2-1|TRBV5-6|.|many
TGTGCCAGCAGCTTGTTTAGATACAATGAGCAGTTCTTC
CASSLFRYNEQFF
>TRBJ2-1|TRBV11-2|.|.
TGTGCCAGCAGCTTAGTGGAGCCCTACAATGAGCAGTTCTTC
CASSLVEPYNEQFF
>TRBJ1-4|TRBV12-3/TRBV12-4|.|.
TGTGCCAGCAGTTCCCAGGACTTAGCAACTAATGAAAAACTGTTTTTT
CASSSQDLATNEKLFF
>TRBJ2-3|TRBV6-1|.|many
TGTGCCAGCAGTGAACGGGTAGCATCTAGCACAGATACGCAGTATTTT
CASSERVASSTDTQYF
>TRBJ2-5|TRBV5-6|.|many
TGTGCCAGCAGCCCCCGGGACGGCCTTCCATACTTC
CASSPRDGLPYF
>TRBJ2-1|TRBV6-2/TRBV6-3|.|.
TGTGCCAGCAGTTCTCGCGGACCGTACAATGAGCAGATCTTC
CASSSRGPYNEQIF
>TRBJ1-2|TRBV7-2|.|many
TGTGCCAGCAGCTTAGTAGTAGAGGGGGAGAAGGGCTACACCTTC
CASSLVVEGEKGYTF
>TRBJ2-5|TRBV11-1|.|many
TGTGCCAGCTCCCCAGCGGTGTACCAAGAGACCCAGTACTTC
CASSPAVYQETQYF
>TRBJ2-5|TRBV7-8|.|many
TGTGCCAGCAGCTTAGGGGTCCGTGAGACCCAGTACTTC
CASSLGVRETQYF
>TRBJ2-7|TRBV4-1|TRBD1|few
TGCGCCAGCAGATTTCAAGGGACAGACGAGCAGTACTTC
CASRFQGTDEQYF
>TRBJ2-2|TRBV28|TRBD2|many
TGTGCCAGCAGAAAGGCGGGAGGAGCGTACACCGGGGAGCTGTTTTTT
CASRKAGGAYTGELFF
>TRBJ1-4|TRBV6-1|.|many
TGTGCCAGCAGTTCAAGCGCAACTAATGAAAAACTGTTTTTT
CASSSSATNEKLFF
>TRBJ2-1|TRBV24-1|.|many
TGTGCCACCAGTGACCTAGCGACTTGGGATGAGCAGTTCTTC
CATSDLATWDEQFF
>TRBJ1-3|TRBV6-5|TRBD1|few
TGTGCCAGCAGTTACGGGGGACAGGCAGGAAACACCATATATTTT
CASSYGGQAGNTIYF
>TRBJ2-2|TRBV19|.|many
TGTGCCAGTAGTCAAATCGGGCAGGGCCCAAACACCGGGGAGCTGTTTTTT
CASSQIGQGPNTGELFF
>TRBJ1-5|TRBV20-1|.|many
TGCAGTGCTAGAGGATCGGACAACGATCAGCCCCAGCATTTT
CSARGSDNDQPQHF
>TRBJ2-5|TRBV30|.|.
TGTGCCTGGAGCCATCCAGGGGCGCGTCGAGAGACCCAGTACTTC
CAWSHPGARRETQYF
>TRBJ2-7|TRBV12-5|.|.
TGTGCTAGTGGTTTGGGACAGCCCAGGGCCTACGAGCAGTACTTC
CASGLGQPRAYEQYF
>TRBJ2-1|TRBV19|.|many
TGTGCCAGCTCCTCCGGGGCAGGGACATACAATGAGCAGTTCTTC
CASSSGAGTYNEQFF
>TRBJ2-6|TRBV9|TRBD1|many
TGTGCCAGCAGTGGACAGGTGTTCTCTGGGGCCAACGTCCTGACTTTC
CASSGQVFSGANVLTF
>TRBJ2-3|TRBV11-3|.|many
TGTGCCAGCAGCTTAGAATCTCGGGTTACAGATACGCAGTATTTT
CASSLESRVTDTQYF
>TRBJ2-7|TRBV20-1|TRBD1|many
TGCAGTGCTAGAGACGGGACAGGAGCCTACGAGCAGTACTTC
CSARDGTGAYEQYF
>TRBJ2-1|TRBV7-8|.|.
TGTGCCAGCAGCTTAAATTCGGGGCAGCTTTCCTGGGGGAGAGAGACCCAGTTCTTC
CASSLNSGQLSWGRETQFF
>TRBJ2-6|TRBV19|.|.
TGTGCCAGTAGTATCGCAGCCGGGGCCAACGTCCTGACTTTC
CASSIAAGANVLTF
>TRBJ2-1|TRBV20-1|.|many
TGCAGTGCTCCCGGGAGTGTGGGGCAGCTGAATGAGCAGTTCTTC
CSAPGSVGQLNEQFF
>TRBJ2-7|TRBV6-2/TRBV6-3|.|many
TGTGCCAGCAGTCAGGCTGGGACCGAGGGAGGGCAGTACTTC
CASSQAGTEGGQYF
>TRBJ1-1|TRBV6-1|.|.
TGTGCCAGCAGTGAAGCCAGGAGGGCAACTGAAGCTTTCTTT
CASSEARRATEAFF
>TRBJ1-1|TRBV12-3/TRBV12-4|.|many
TGTGCCAGCAGTCCCGGCACTGAAGCTTTCTTT
CASSPGTEAFF
>TRBJ1-2|TRBV12-3/TRBV12-4|.|.
TGTGCCAGCAGCCTGTGGGTTGGGGGCAGTGCTGGCAACTATGGCTACACCTTC
CASSLWVGGSAGNYGYTF
>TRBJ2-5|TRBV20-1|TRBD2|many
TGCAGTGCTCCCCCCGGGAGGGTGCTGGAGACCCAGTACTTC
CSAPPGRVLETQYF
>TRBJ2-1|TRBV6-1|TRBD2|.
TGTGCCAGCACAAGGACTAGCGGGACGAGCTCCTACAATGAGCAGTTCTTC
CASTRTSGTSSYNEQFF
>TRBJ2-5|TRBV11-1|TRBD2|many
TGTGCCAGCAGCTCCAGGGAGGGTGAAGAGACCCAGTACTTC
CASSSREGEETQYF
>TRBJ2-1|TRBV6-2/TRBV6-3|TRBD2|.
TGTGCCTCCAACCGCGGGGGAGGGTCCTCCAATGAGCAGTTCTTC
CASNRGGGSSNEQFF
>TRBJ1-3|TRBV7-8|.|.
TGTGCCAGCAGCTTTGCCGGGATTGGAAACACCATATATTTT
CASSFAGIGNTIYF
>TRBJ1-2|TRBV18|.|.
TGTGCCAGCTCACCACCGGGCAGCCAACTTACCTATGGCTACACCTTC
CASSPPGSQLTYGYTF
>TRBJ1-5|TRBV20-1|TRBD1|many
TGCAGTGCTAGTTACCCAGGGGGAGGCAATCAGCCCCAGCATTTT
CSASYPGGGNQPQHF
>TRBJ1-2|TRBV2|.|few
TGTGCCAGCAGTGAAGGGACTCCAAGTGGCTACACCTTC
CASSEGTPSGYTF
>TRBJ1-5|TRBV12-3/TRBV12-4|.|.
TGTGCCAGCAGTTTTTTTCCGGCAGACCACAGCAATCAGCCCCAGCGTTTT
CASSFFPADHSNQPQRF
>TRBJ2-7|TRBV28|.|.
TGTGCCAGCAGTAAACCCGGAGGCGAGCAGTACTTC
CASSKPGGEQYF
>TRBJ1-1|TRBV12-3/TRBV12-4|.|many
TGTGCCAGCAGTTTGGGCAAATTGCAAACTTTCTTT
CASSLGKLQTFF
>TRBJ1-5|TRBV6-2/TRBV6-3|.|many
TGTGCCAGCAGTCCCAGATATGATCAGCCCCAGCATTTT
CASSPRYDQPQHF